Below are 14 T cell receptor beta chains sequenced from a single sample in a study of T cell responses to AZD1222 COVID-19 vaccine. Here immunoSEQ multiplex PCR was the method, and the copy in TCRdb shows in-frame clones only, minus some. The sample has some 120,000 clones, 93% seen once. The sequencing used peripheral blood, collected on day 0 of AZD1222 vaccination. Receptors originate from an adult in good health.

The genes are TRBV6-4 and TRBJ2-3, with 10 bases lining up with TRBD2. The length of the CDR3 is 15 residues. V lost 5 bases to trimming and J lost 0 bases; unmatched junction nucleotides: 2. Germline V CDR1 and CDR2: MRHNA, SNTAGT. The CDR3 spells CASSSGGASTDTQYF. CDR3 in DNA: TGTGCCAGCAGTAGCGGGGGGGCTAGCACAGATACGCAGTATTTT.

This chain links TRBV7-3 with TRBJ1-1, with D tentatively TRBD1 (5 bases). The CDR3 extends over 13 amino acids. CDR1 and CDR2 (germline): SGHTA, FQGTGA. Trimming removed 2 bases from V and 3 bases from J, with 7 bases in between. This CDR3 is CASSLQGDTEAFF. CDR3 nucleotide sequence: TGTGCCAGCAGCTTACAGGGCGACACTGAAGCTTTCTTT.

The V gene is TRBV19, the J gene TRBJ1-1; D is uncertain. CDR3 length: 14 amino acids. Germline V gives CDR1 LNHDA, CDR2 SQIVND (reference sequence). V lost 7 bases, J lost 0 bases, and 12 bases lay in between. CDR3: CASTVHLMNTEAFF. The CDR3, as DNA: TGTGCCAGTACCGTACACCTCATGAACACTGAAGCTTTCTTT.

This clone has only one observation. The chain uses TRBV4-1 and TRBJ1-1; D remains ambiguous. Germline V CDR1 and CDR2: MGHRA, YSYEKL. This CDR3 is 14 amino acids long. The V end was cut by 3 bases, the J end by 1 base, with 9 bases between. CDR3 sequence: CASSHVTENTEAFF. The CDR3 DNA follows: TGCGCCAGCAGCCATGTCACGGAGAACACTGAAGCTTTCTTT.

The rearrangement joins TRBV7-9 to TRBJ2-3, with D uncertain. From germline, CDR1 is SEHNR and CDR2 FQNEAQ (reference sequence). Trimming stripped 5 bases from V and 6 bases from J, with 9 bases between. The CDR3 loop spans 12 amino acids. CDR3 sequence reads: CASSPLVDTQYF. Written as DNA, the CDR3 is TGTGCCAGCAGCCCTCTAGTGGATACGCAGTATTTT. Supplemented by reference TRBV7-9 and TRBJ2-3, the full variable domain reads DTGVSQNPRHKITKRGQNVTFRCDPISEHNRLYWYRQTLGQGPEFLTYFQNEAQLEKSRLLSDRFSAERPKGSFSTLEIQRTEQGDSAMYLCASSPLVDTQYFGPGTRLTVL.

This rearrangement joins TRBV13 to TRBJ1-3; no clear D. V shed 6 bases and J shed 5 bases, with 5 bases lying between them. This CDR3 has 11 amino acids. CDR1 and CDR2 from the germline V gene are PRHDT and FYEKMQ (reference sequence). CDR3: CASSLRNTIYF. As DNA, the CDR3 is TGTGCCAGCAGTCTAAGAAACACCATATATTTT.

This rearrangement joins TRBV18 to TRBJ2-7, with 8 positions matching TRBD1. This CDR3 is built from 13 residues. V shed 4 bases and J 2 bases; nucleotides not matched to a gene: 1. CDR1 is KGHSH and CDR2 is LQKENI in the germline V gene. CDR3 amino acids: CASSQQGAYEQYF. DNA of the CDR3: TGTGCCAGCTCACAACAGGGGGCCTACGAGCAGTACTTC.

DNA of the CDR3: TGTGCCTGTACTCAGGGGTCCTTGGGCCACGAGCAGTACTTC. Translating gives CACTQGSLGHEQYF. The rearrangement uses TRBV30 and TRBJ2-7; a possible D gene is TRBD1 (6 bases). The germline V gene encodes CDR1 GTSNPN and CDR2 SVGIG (reference sequence). Between the trimmed V and J ends, which lost 6 bases and 5 bases, there was a span of 20 bases. This CDR3 region has 14 residues.

The chain has TRBV10-3 and TRBJ2-1; 8 bases agree with TRBD2. Germline CDR1 is ENHRY and CDR2 is SYGVKD. The CDR3 is 15 residues long. V shed 3 bases and J 5 bases; nucleotides not matched to a gene: 6. The CDR3 DNA is TGTGCCATCAGTGATAAGCGGGGGCCAAACAATGAGCAGTTCTTC. Translated: CAISDKRGPNNEQFF.

The chain recombines TRBV6-4 with TRBJ2-2; 7 bases align to TRBD2. This CDR3 comprises 14 residues. Germline V gene sequence: CDR1 MRHNA, CDR2 SNTAGT. V was clipped by 6 bases and J by 1 base; unmatched bases: 2. The CDR3 sequence is CASRLAVNTGELFF. Here the CDR3 DNA reads TGTGCCAGCAGGCTAGCGGTGAACACCGGGGAGCTGTTTTTT.

The gene calls are TRBV28 and TRBJ1-1; no clear D gene. Germline V gene sequence: CDR1 MDHEN, CDR2 SYDVKM. This CDR3 spans 14 amino acids. Between the trimmed V and J ends, which lost 4 bases and 8 bases, there was a span of 17 bases. The CDR3 region has the DNA TGTGCCAGCAGTTACACTCGGGCCTTCCACGAAGCTTTCTTT. This gives the protein CASSYTRAFHEAFF. The complete variable domain, with remaining parts taken from reference TRBV28 and TRBJ1-1, reads DVKVTQSSRYLVKRTGEKVFLECVQDMDHENMFWYRQDPGLGLRLIYFSYDVKMKEKGDIPEGYSVSREKKERFSLILESASTNQTSMYLCASSYTRAFHEAFFGQGTRLTVV.

V usage is TRBV3-1 (or the pseudogene TRBV3-2) and J usage is TRBJ1-5, with TRBD1 matching over 7 bases. Germline V gene lookup returns CDR1 LGHDT and CDR2 YNNKEL (reference sequence). The length of the CDR3 is 15 residues. The ends lost 6 bases at V and 0 bases at J; junction bases unmatched: 5. CDR3 in amino acids: CASSPGGTSNQPQHF. CDR3 nucleotide sequence: TGTGCCAGCAGTCCAGGGGGAACTAGCAATCAGCCCCAGCATTTT.

CDR3 nucleotides: TGTGCCAGCAGCTACGACGGACACAATGAGCAGTTCTTC. Translated, it gives CASSYDGHNEQFF. The chain has TRBV11-3 and TRBJ2-1; D call uncertain. CDR1 is SGHNT, CDR2 YENEEA, per germline. V was clipped by 4 bases and J by 5 bases, with 9 bases between them. The CDR3 has 13 amino acids.

This chain uses TRBV7-6 with TRBJ1-5; a possible D gene is TRBD1 (5 bases). CDR1 is SGHVS and CDR2 is FNYEAQ in the germline V gene. With 2 bases removed from V and 4 bases from J, the gap between germline ends came to 12 bases. The length of the CDR3 is 15 residues. The CDR3 DNA reads TGTGCCAGCAGCTTAATGGGGGATGATAATCAGCCCCAGCATTTT. This sequence encodes CASSLMGDDNQPQHF. Filled out from reference TRBV7-6 and TRBJ1-5, the complete variable domain reads GAGVSQSPRYKVTKRGQDVALRCDPISGHVSLYWYRQALGQGPEFLTYFNYEAQQDKSGLPNDRFSAERPEGSISTLTIQRTEQRDSAMYRCASSLMGDDNQPQHFGDGTRLSIL.